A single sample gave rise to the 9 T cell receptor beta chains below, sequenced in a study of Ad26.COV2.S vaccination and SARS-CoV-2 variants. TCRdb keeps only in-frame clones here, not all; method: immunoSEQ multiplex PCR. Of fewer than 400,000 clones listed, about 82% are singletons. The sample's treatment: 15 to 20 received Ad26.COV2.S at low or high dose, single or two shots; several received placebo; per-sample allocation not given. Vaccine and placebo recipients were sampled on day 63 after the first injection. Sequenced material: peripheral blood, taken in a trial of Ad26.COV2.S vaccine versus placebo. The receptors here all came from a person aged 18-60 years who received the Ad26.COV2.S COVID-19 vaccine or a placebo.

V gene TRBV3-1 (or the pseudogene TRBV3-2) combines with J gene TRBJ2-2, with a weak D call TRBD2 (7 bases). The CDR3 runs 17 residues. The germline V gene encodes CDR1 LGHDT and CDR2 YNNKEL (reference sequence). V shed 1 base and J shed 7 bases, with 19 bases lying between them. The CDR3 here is CASSQGVGGRKGGELFF. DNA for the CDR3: TGTGCCAGCAGCCAAGGAGTCGGGGGGCGCAAGGGCGGGGAGCTGTTTTTT.

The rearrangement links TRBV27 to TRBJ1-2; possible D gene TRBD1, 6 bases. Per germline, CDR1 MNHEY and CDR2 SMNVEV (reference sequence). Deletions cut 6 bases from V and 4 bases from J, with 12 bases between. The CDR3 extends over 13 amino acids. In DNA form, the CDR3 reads TGTGCCAGCAGGGCCCGGGGGGCCTATGGCTACACCTTC. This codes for CASRARGAYGYTF.

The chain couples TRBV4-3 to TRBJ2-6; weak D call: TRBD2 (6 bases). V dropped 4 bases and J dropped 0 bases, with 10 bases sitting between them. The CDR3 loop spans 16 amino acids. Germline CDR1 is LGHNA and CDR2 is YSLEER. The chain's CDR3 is CASSPGERSGANVLTF. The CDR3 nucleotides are TGCGCCAGCAGCCCGGGGGAACGCTCTGGGGCCAACGTCCTGACTTTC.

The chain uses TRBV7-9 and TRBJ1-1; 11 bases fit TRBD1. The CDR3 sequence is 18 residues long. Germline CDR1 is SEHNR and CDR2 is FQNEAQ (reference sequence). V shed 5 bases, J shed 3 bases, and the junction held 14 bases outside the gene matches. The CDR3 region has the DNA TGTGCCAGCAGCACCACCCTAGGACAGGGGGCTTATGACACTGAAGCTTTCTTT. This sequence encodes CASSTTLGQGAYDTEAFF.

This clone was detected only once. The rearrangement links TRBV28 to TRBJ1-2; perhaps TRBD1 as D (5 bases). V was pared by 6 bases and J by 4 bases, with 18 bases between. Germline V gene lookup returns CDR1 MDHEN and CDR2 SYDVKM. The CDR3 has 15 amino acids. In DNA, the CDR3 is TGTGCCAGCAGCCTTGGCCGGGGGGAAGTCTATGGCTACACCTTC. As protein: CASSLGRGEVYGYTF.

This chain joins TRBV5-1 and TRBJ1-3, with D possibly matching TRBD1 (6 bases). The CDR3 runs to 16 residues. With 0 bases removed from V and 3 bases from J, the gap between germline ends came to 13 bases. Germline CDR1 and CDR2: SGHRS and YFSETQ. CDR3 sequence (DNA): TGCGCCAGCAGCTTGGCCTTACAGGGCTATGGAAACACCATATATTTT. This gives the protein CASSLALQGYGNTIYF.

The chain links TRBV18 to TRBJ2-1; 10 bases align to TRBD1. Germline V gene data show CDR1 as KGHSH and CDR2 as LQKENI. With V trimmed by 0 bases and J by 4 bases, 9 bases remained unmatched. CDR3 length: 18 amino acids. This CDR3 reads CASSPPDRGPPGYNEQFF. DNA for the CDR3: TGTGCCAGCTCACCACCCGACAGGGGGCCCCCAGGGTACAATGAGCAGTTCTTC.

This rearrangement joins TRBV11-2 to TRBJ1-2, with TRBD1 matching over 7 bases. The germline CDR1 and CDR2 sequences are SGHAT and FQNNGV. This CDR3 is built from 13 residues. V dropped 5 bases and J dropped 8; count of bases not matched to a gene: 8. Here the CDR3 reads CASSQDRVWGYTF. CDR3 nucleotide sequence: TGTGCCAGCAGCCAAGACAGGGTGTGGGGCTACACCTTC.

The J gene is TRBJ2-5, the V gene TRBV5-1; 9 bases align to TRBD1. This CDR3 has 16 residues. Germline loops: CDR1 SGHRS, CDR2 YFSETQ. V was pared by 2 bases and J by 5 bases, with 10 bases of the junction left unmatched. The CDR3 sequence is CASSFFGTGNAETQYF. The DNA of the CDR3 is TGCGCCAGCAGCTTCTTCGGGACAGGGAACGCGGAGACCCAGTACTTC.